The rows below give T cell receptor beta chains drawn from one sample of a study of T cell repertoires in cytomegalovirus infection. What these receptors recognize is not known. TCRdb processed the reads anew with MiXCR; each CDR3 protein has one entry. There are under 90,000 distinct CDR3 sequences in the sample; more than 20% occur only once, and almost 80% lies in the top ten. What was sequenced was PBMCs, sequenced either directly or after in vitro stimulation (not recorded which). The source of these receptors is a human donor in good health (CMV status not recorded). Some clones in this sample may be carry-over from other donors' samples. Both conserved end residues are part of each CDR3. The D gene is left open where the match is weak. Size is stated for part of the rows, as once, few or many counts, or as a class when the clone is expanded.

NA	TRBV12-3/TRBV12-4	TRBJ1-4	many	CASRAAGVNEKLFF	TGTGCCAGCAGGGCGGCAGGGGTAAATGAAAAACTGTTTTTT
NA	TRBV7-6	TRBJ2-6	NA	CASSAHPRVRSGANVLTF	TGTGCCAGCAGCGCCCATCCAAGGGTTCGCTCTGGGGCCAACGTCCTGACTTTC
NA	TRBV12-3/TRBV12-4	TRBJ1-5	few	CASSSGAYNQPQHF	TGTGCCAGCAGCTCCGGGGCCTACAATCAGCCCCAGCATTTT
TRBD1	TRBV6-2/TRBV6-3	TRBJ1-2	NA	CASSRTGLDGYTF	TGTGCCAGCAGCAGGACAGGGTTGGATGGCTACACCTTC
NA	TRBV19	TRBJ1-2	few	CASSVEYREDRDGYTF	TGTGCCAGTAGTGTGGAATACAGGGAGGACCGAGATGGCTACACCTTC
NA	TRBV2	TRBJ1-2	NA	CASRGGGVHGYTF	TGTGCCAGCAGGGGAGGGGGGGTACACGGCTACACCTTC
NA	TRBV19	TRBJ1-3	NA	CASSPQSSGNTIYF	TGTGCCAGTAGTCCACAGTCCTCTGGAAACACCATATATTTT
TRBD2	TRBV5-6	TRBJ2-1	once	CASSLGLAGKNEQFF	TGTGCCAGCAGCTTGGGACTAGCGGGAAAGAATGAGCAGTTCTTC
NA	TRBV7-8	TRBJ2-1	NA	CASNPFGRETRGEQFF	TGTGCCAGCAACCCCTTTGGCCGGGAGACTAGAGGTGAGCAGTTCTTC
NA	TRBV29-1	TRBJ2-6	NA	CSVDLSSGANVLTF	TGCAGCGTTGACTTAAGCTCTGGGGCCAACGTCCTGACTTTC
TRBD2	TRBV19	TRBJ2-1	few	CASSITAGPYNEQFF	TGTGCCAGTAGTATCACAGCGGGACCGTACAATGAGCAGTTCTTC
NA	TRBV7-2	TRBJ2-6	many	CASSLADGANVLTF	TGTGCCAGCAGCTTAGCGGACGGGGCCAACGTCCTGACTTTC
TRBD2	TRBV19	TRBJ2-3	few	CASKGGRITDTQYF	TGTGCCAGTAAGGGCGGGAGAATCACAGATACGCAGTATTTT
NA	TRBV7-3	TRBJ1-1	NA	CARSLTPPGAYTEAFF	TGTGCCAGGAGCTTAACACCCCCAGGTGCCTACACTGAAGCTTTCTTT
NA	TRBV7-9	TRBJ2-1	few	CASSLVPGLEDNEQFF	TGTGCCAGCAGCTTAGTTCCCGGTCTAGAGGACAATGAGCAGTTCTTC
NA	TRBV7-2	TRBJ1-5	few	CASSSQEGQPQHF	TGTGCCAGCAGCTCGCAGGAAGGCCAGCCCCAGCATTTT
NA	TRBV7-3	TRBJ2-2	few	CASSLTWKTGELFF	TGTGCCAGCAGCTTAACTTGGAAGACCGGGGAGCTGTTTTTT
NA	TRBV15	TRBJ1-2	NA	CATSRFGDYGYTF	TGTGCCACCAGCAGGTTCGGGGACTATGGCTACACCTTC
NA	TRBV2	TRBJ2-7	many	CASTREFFSYEQYF	TGTGCCAGCACAAGGGAGTTCTTCTCCTACGAGCAGTACTTC
NA	TRBV5-4	TRBJ1-1	few	CASSEIGKEAFF	TGTGCCAGCAGCGAGATAGGGAAGGAAGCTTTCTTT
NA	TRBV2	TRBJ2-1	NA	CASMKTGNNEQFF	TGTGCCAGCATGAAGACGGGAAACAATGAGCAGTTCTTC
NA	TRBV4-1	TRBJ1-2	NA	CASSQEENFPPGRVYGYTF	TGCGCCAGCAGCCAAGAAGAGAACTTCCCCCCAGGGAGAGTCTATGGCTACACCTTC
NA	TRBV6-2/TRBV6-3	TRBJ1-1	few	CATSPTGSNTEAFF	TGTGCCACCTCCCCGACAGGATCGAACACTGAAGCTTTCTTT
NA	TRBV9	TRBJ2-3	few	CASSVVPGLTDTQYF	TGTGCCAGCAGCGTAGTGCCGGGACTCACAGATACGCAGTATTTT
NA	TRBV15	TRBJ2-5	NA	CATSIHTGTQYF	TGTGCCACCAGCATCCACACCGGGACCCAGTACTTC
TRBD2	TRBV28	TRBJ2-1	few	CASSFWTSVYNEQFF	TGTGCCAGCAGTTTCTGGACTAGCGTATACAATGAGCAGTTCTTC
NA	TRBV6-5	TRBJ2-2	few	CASKETILGELFF	TGTGCCAGCAAAGAGACGATATTAGGGGAGCTGTTTTTT
NA	TRBV2	TRBJ2-1	NA	CASARGSSYNEQFF	TGTGCCAGCGCGAGGGGTAGCTCCTACAATGAGCAGTTCTTC
TRBD2	TRBV7-9	TRBJ2-1	NA	CASSLAPGTSGRVHNEQFF	TGTGCCAGCAGCTTAGCGCCCGGGACTAGCGGGAGGGTTCACAATGAGCAGTTCTTC
TRBD1	TRBV20-1	TRBJ1-1	NA	CSAKGWTGETEAFF	TGCAGTGCTAAGGGGTGGACAGGGGAGACTGAAGCTTTCTTT
TRBD1	TRBV24-1	TRBJ2-7	NA	CATSDGTVYEQYF	TGTGCCACCAGTGACGGGACAGTCTACGAGCAGTACTTC
NA	TRBV6-2/TRBV6-3	TRBJ2-1	NA	CASIRGGEQFF	TGTGCCAGCATCCGAGGAGGTGAGCAGTTCTTC
NA	TRBV6-5	TRBJ1-5	NA	CASSSSWSNQPQHF	TGTGCCAGCAGTTCCTCGTGGTCCAATCAGCCCCAGCATTTT
NA	TRBV5-5	TRBJ2-2	NA	CASSLDTQNTGELFF	TGTGCCAGCAGCTTGGACACCCAGAACACCGGGGAGCTGTTTTTT
TRBD1	TRBV7-2	TRBJ2-3	many	CASSPGTGADTQYF	TGTGCCAGCAGCCCAGGGACAGGGGCAGATACGCAGTATTTT
TRBD2	TRBV7-8	TRBJ2-2	many	CASSLGGGTTNTGELFF	TGTGCCAGCAGCTTAGGGGGAGGGACTACGAACACCGGGGAGCTGTTTTTT
NA	TRBV28	TRBJ1-2	few	CASSSPTGITNGYTF	TGTGCCAGCAGTTCACCTACAGGGATAACGAATGGCTACACCTTC
TRBD1	TRBV7-2	TRBJ1-1	NA	CASSFRDREGGTEAFF	TGTGCCAGCAGCTTCCGGGACAGGGAAGGGGGCACTGAAGCTTTCTTT
NA	TRBV6-8	TRBJ2-7	NA	CASRTPLGVYEQYF	TGTGCCAGCAGGACCCCCCTGGGCGTATACGAGCAGTACTTC
NA	TRBV7-2	TRBJ1-3	NA	CASSQLGSRNTIYF	TGTGCCAGCAGCCAACTGGGCTCTAGAAACACCATATATTTT
TRBD2	TRBV10-3	TRBJ2-1	NA	CASGTSGYNEQFF	TGTGCCAGCGGGACTAGCGGTTACAATGAGCAGTTCTTC
NA	TRBV4-1	TRBJ1-2	few	CASSPSEGSYGYTF	TGCGCCAGCAGCCCCTCAGAGGGGAGCTATGGCTACACCTTC
NA	TRBV19	TRBJ1-1	NA	CASSITGLSNTEAFF	TGTGCCAGTAGTATAACCGGCCTCTCGAACACTGAAGCTTTCTTT
TRBD2	TRBV7-2	TRBJ2-1	few	CASSSRLAGTNNEQFF	TGTGCCAGCAGCTCCAGACTAGCGGGAACGAACAATGAGCAGTTCTTC
TRBD1	TRBV6-6	TRBJ2-6	NA	CASSYSTGSGANVLTF	TGTGCCAGCAGTTACTCGACAGGGTCTGGGGCCAACGTCCTGACTTTC
TRBD1	TRBV27	TRBJ1-2	NA	CASKKTGSNGYTF	TGTGCCAGCAAGAAGACAGGGAGTAATGGCTACACCTTC
TRBD2	TRBV27	TRBJ2-2	NA	CASSSIAGAPGELFF	TGTGCCAGCAGCTCGATAGCGGGAGCCCCCGGGGAGCTGTTTTTT
NA	TRBV7-9	TRBJ2-5	NA	CASSLVLGEETQYF	TGTGCCAGCAGCTTAGTTCTCGGAGAAGAGACCCAGTACTTC
TRBD2	TRBV10-3	TRBJ2-7	NA	CAISEDMAGVNEQYF	TGTGCCATCAGTGAAGATATGGCGGGAGTCAACGAGCAGTACTTC
TRBD1	TRBV5-1	TRBJ2-7	NA	CAANGQGATGEQYF	TGCGCCGCAAACGGGCAGGGGGCGACGGGAGAGCAGTACTTC
TRBD2	TRBV7-4	TRBJ2-1	NA	CASSLGSGWSSYNEQFF	TGTGCCAGCAGCTTAGGTAGCGGGTGGAGCTCCTACAATGAGCAGTTCTTC
NA	TRBV5-1	TRBJ2-3	NA	CASTQGATHNTDTQYF	TGCGCCAGCACTCAGGGAGCAACCCATAACACAGATACGCAGTATTTT
NA	TRBV10-3	TRBJ2-3	NA	CAISESTSGVTDTQYF	TGTGCCATCAGTGAGTCGACCAGCGGAGTCACAGATACGCAGTATTTT
NA	TRBV11-2	TRBJ1-4	few	CASSSSGAPTEKLFF	TGTGCCAGCAGCTCTTCAGGAGCTCCGACAGAAAAACTGTTTTTT
TRBD1	TRBV4-1	TRBJ1-2	NA	CASSQTGGYGYTF	TGCGCCAGCAGCCAAACAGGGGGTTATGGCTACACCTTC
TRBD1	TRBV11-1	TRBJ2-7	many	CASSLTGGEQYF	TGTGCCAGCAGCTTAACAGGGGGCGAGCAGTACTTC
TRBD2	TRBV7-2	TRBJ2-7	many	CASTTGGRYSYEQYF	TGTGCCAGCACCACCGGCGGGAGGTATTCCTACGAGCAGTACTTC